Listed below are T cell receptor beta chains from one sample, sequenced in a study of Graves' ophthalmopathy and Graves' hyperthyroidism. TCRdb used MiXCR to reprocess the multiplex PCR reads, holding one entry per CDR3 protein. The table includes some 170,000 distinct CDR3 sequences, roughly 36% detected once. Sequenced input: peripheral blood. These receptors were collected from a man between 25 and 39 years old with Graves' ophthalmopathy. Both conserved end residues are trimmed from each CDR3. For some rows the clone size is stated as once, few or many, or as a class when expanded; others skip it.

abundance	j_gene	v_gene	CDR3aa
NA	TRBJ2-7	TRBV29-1	SVDLQGRSEQY
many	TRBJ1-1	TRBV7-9	ASSHPVRGVSTEAF
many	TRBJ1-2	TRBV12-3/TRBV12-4	ASGEASTNYGYT
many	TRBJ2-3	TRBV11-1	ASIGQSTDTQY
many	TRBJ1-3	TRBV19	ASSGRSLGGNTIY
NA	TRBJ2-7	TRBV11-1	ASSHQATSGSYEQY
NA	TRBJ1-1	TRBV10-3	AISGDDRGLAEAF
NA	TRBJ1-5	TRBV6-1	ASSVFRQGDQPQH
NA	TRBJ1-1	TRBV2	ASKVWGQNLEAF
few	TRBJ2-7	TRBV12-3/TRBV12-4	ASTPPGDPYEQY
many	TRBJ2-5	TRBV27	ASSLSIGTSGRNRETQY
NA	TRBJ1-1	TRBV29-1	SATTGEAF
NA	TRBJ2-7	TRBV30	AWSTLRGTEQY
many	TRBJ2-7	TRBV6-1	ASSEAASGPYEQY
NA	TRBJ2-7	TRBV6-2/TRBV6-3	ASRQSGTQRYEQY
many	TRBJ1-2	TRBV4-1	ASSQEDGTGGFYGYT
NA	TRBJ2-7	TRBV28	ASSRPEGPWKSYEQY
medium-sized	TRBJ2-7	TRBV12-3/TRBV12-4	ASSLELAGGSYEQY
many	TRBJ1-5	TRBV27	ASSLGGNNQPQH
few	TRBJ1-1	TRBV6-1	ASRPGRGNTEAF
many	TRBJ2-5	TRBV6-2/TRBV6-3	ASAKRVGGETQY
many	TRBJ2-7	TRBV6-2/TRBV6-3	ASSYGGAVYEQY
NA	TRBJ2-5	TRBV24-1	ATSDVGWEETQY
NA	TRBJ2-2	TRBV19	ASNRDPGELF
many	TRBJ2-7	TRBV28	ASSSQFRGREQY
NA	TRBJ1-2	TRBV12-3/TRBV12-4	ASSLFRTGDKGYT
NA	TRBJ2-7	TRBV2	ASSEPGHTAYEQY
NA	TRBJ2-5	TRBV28	ASSQGGAETQY
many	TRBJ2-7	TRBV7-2	ASSFNAGYEQY
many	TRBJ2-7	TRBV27	ASSLGPTGNEQY
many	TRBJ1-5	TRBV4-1	ASSQGRGNNQPQH
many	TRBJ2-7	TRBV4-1	ASSQQGIESYEQY
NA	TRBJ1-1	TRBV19	ASSIDRQLNTEAF
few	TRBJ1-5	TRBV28	ASSPQGRTSNQPQH
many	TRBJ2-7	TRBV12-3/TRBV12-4	ASSPRLYEQY
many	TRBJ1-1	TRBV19	ASSRSNRGEVTEAF
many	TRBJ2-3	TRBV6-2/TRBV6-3	ASSYTSGSTDTQY
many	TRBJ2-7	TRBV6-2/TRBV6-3	ASSYALSSGHKNEQY
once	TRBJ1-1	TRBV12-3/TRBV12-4	ASSWGKGQGTF
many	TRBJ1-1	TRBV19	ASSGLPVGTEAF
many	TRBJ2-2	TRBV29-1	SVSDRNTGELF
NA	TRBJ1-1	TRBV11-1	ASSLEGRVGTEAF
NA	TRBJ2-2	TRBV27	ATCPSPLTGELF
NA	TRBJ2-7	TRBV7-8	ASSLMGQAYEQY
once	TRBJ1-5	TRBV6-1	ASSELTLTANQPQH
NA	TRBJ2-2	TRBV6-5	ASSYLLSGELF
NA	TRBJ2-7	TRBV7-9	ASSSDRSGEQY
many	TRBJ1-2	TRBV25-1	ASSFLGTGDYT
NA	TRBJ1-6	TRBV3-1	ASSQGTAYNSPLH
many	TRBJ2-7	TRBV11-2	ASSFGLSSYEQY
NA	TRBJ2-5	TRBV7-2	ASSLTSVQETQY
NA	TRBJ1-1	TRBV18	ASSPDRGKRYTEAF
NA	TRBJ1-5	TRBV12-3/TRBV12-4	ASKYSNQPQH
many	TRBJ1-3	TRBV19	ADLVKRQSSGNTIY
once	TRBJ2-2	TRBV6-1	ASRNDRGSTGELF
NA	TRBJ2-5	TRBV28	ASSGGRLAGVKTQY
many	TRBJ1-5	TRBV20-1	SARVSRNQPQH
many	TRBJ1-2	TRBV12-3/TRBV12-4	ASGRAYGYT
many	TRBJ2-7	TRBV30	AWSVVLGEQY